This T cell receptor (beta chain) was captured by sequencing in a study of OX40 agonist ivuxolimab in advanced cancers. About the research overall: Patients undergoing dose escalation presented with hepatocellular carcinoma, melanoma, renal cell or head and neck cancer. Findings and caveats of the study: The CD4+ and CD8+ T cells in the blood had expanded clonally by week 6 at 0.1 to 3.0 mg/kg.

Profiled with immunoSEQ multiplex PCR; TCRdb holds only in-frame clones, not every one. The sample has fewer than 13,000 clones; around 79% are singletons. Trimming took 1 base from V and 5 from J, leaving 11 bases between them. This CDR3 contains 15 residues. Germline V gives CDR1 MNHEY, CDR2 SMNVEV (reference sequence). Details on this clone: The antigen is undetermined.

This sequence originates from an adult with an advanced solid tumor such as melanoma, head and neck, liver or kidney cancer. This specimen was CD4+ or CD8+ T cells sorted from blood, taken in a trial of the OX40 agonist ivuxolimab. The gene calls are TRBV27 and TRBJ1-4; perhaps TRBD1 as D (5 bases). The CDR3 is CASSLFSRVNEKLFF. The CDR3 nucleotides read TGTGCCAGCAGTTTATTCTCCAGGGTAAATGAAAAACTGTTTTTT.